This TCR beta chain was sequenced for a study of CD4 T cells in lung cancer. Background on the study: Neoantigen-specific CD4+ T-cell clones and TCRs were isolated from blood. Curative-intent resections for stage I-III non-small cell lung cancer supplied tumor and non-adjacent lung tissue.

As for this clone: Antigen: not known.

Overall study results and limits: In vitro naive T-cell priming might explain some blood-derived responses.

Per germline, CDR1 MNHEY and CDR2 SMNVEV (reference sequence). CDR3 length: 16 amino acids. Trimming shortened V by 5 bases and J by 3 bases, and 16 bases separated the two germline ends. This lung tissue lay as far as possible from the tumor, at least 3 cm away. Using immunoSEQ multiplex PCR, the repertoire was profiled, and TCRdb retains in-frame clones only, with some absent. The data show around 11,000 clones, around two thirds seen once. The sequence was obtained from a man aged 55 to 70 with non-small cell lung cancer. The chain combines TRBV27 with TRBJ1-4, with a weak D call TRBD1 (5 bases). Sequencing was carried out using normal lung tissue taken away from the tumor. Written as DNA, the CDR3 is TGTGCCAGCAGTCAGTTCCTGACAGCCTCTAATGAAAAACTGTTTTTT. Translated: CASSQFLTASNEKLFF.